This T cell receptor (beta chain) was found in a study of cytomegalovirus exposure and HLA in healthy donors (dated by TCRdb to about 2017). At the level of the whole study: An earlier analysis of approximately 600 of the donors reported roughly 300 Gb of sequence data and some 120 million unique TCR beta sequences from approximately 180 million T cells. The number of typed donors differed by locus: roughly 620-630 for A, B, C, DRB1 and DQB1; 500 to 550 for DQA1; approximately 600 for DPA1; and around 450 for DPB1. A later analysis re-analyzed previously published TCR beta repertoires from 650 to 800 donors and added high-resolution HLA genotyping to study TCR occurrence patterns. Using immunosequencing, the study profiled T cell repertoires from 500 to 800 subjects and related those repertoires to cytomegalovirus serostatus. Donor age, sex, ethnicity and CMV serostatus were collected together with the repertoire data. Five DR-DQ haplotypes were handled as single units for association and clustering because linkage in the cohort was strong. The study combined high-throughput TCR immunosequencing, statistical association of individual TCRs with disease status, and machine learning to predict cytomegalovirus infection status. In addition to the first cohort of around 670 subjects, a separate validation cohort of approximately 110 different subjects was used. All discovery cohort repertoires had been generated on a single sequencing platform. The later analysis used no new phenotypic data to find candidate immune exposures, relying instead on TCR beta sequences and their occurrence across donors. The study aimed to test whether signatures of past pathogen exposure could be identified by cataloging public T cell receptors. The genetic ancestry cluster associated with self-reported Caucasian donors included around 76% of the 350 to 500 genotyped donors. Among some 400 genotyped donors of the cohort, an average of around 240,000 unique TCR beta nucleotide sequences were sequenced per donor, around 20% of them non-productive. An early release covering about 600 HLA-typed donors comprised about 320 gigabases of sequencing data and roughly 86 million unique TCR sequences. A later genetic analysis took genome-wide SNP genotypes for about 65% of the 666 donors and used that subset as a discovery cohort. An earlier analysis of more than 450 of the donors used high-throughput TCR beta sequencing to judge whether each TCR beta V gene segment behaved as functional or pseudogenic. HLA typing included class I and class II loci at four-digit resolution. What the authors observed across the whole study: The classifier was reported to diagnose cytomegalovirus status with high specificity and sensitivity in both the original and validation cohorts. Strong co-occurrence of HLA alleles, especially DR and DQ, made assigning TCR associations to individual alleles difficult. Because HLA typing was unavailable for some donors at each locus, only the typed subset was used in association tests. In a later analysis, the rate of TCR association differed among HLA loci, with DRB1 alleles having the most associated TCRs and HLA-C alleles having the fewest. A further reported finding was that TCR beta sequences accurately predicted the HLA-A and HLA-B alleles for most subjects in the first cohort. The sequencing pipeline was judged likely to have produced a cluster of highly shared sequence variants as a technical artifact. A later analysis reported that several top co-occurrence clusters appeared linked to parvovirus B19, influenza, CMV and Epstein-Barr virus. According to a later analysis, most CMV-associated TCR beta chains appeared to be HLA-restricted, and the HLA associations seemed to be driven largely by CMV exposure. Across donors, most TCR sequences were observed very rarely, whereas some public TCRs were present in many individuals. A later genetic analysis reported fewer N-insertions in productive TCRs among donors in an Asian-associated ancestry cluster than the roughly 720-donor mean. The study gave a list of some 150 TCR beta chains associated with cytomegalovirus. Broadly in line with IMGT annotations, most TCR beta V segments showed up in productive rearrangements about 90% or about 30% of the time in an earlier analysis of some 590 of the donors. Compared with equally common non-associated chains, HLA-associated TCR beta chains in a later analysis were more clonally expanded and had lower generation probabilities. Only TCR beta chains were sequenced in this cohort, and the absence of alpha or paired-chain data limited detectable features. A later analysis associated approximately 17,000 TCR beta sequences with specific HLA alleles at a false discovery rate of 0.05. Sequencing depth was assumed to be roughly uniform across donors in the presence/absence analyses, though that assumption may not hold. Correlated functional status among segregating V segments might reflect linkage disequilibrium, but an unknown experimental factor could not be ruled out. Fewer than 20 rarely observed V segments, including chromosome 9 orphons, were excluded from the earlier analysis of a few hundred of the donors because counts were too low. A few of the identified cytomegalovirus-associated TCR beta chains were confirmed in vitro to be specific for cytomegalovirus antigens. The 87-base-pair reads could not distinguish some IMGT-functional V segments, including TRBV6-2 and TRBV6-3, so those segments were excluded. V-gene and J-gene trimming of TCR beta chains was associated with a missense DCLRE1C variant in a later genetic analysis, and the association was replicated in an independent cohort. CMV serostatus was the only immune exposure information available for the cohort. It was suggested by the authors that the approach could potentially be generalized to other disease states and immunological phenotypes.

Comment on this clone: No antigen is known for it. Base qualities are not at hand, and no much larger clone is one base apart.

The CDR3 goes from the cysteine to the phenylalanine over 12 residues. Only CDR3 DNA remains: 36 bases, in frame from the first base. The germline V gene specifies SGHRS as CDR1 and YFSETQ as CDR2. V and J lose 3 bases and 5 bases, and a span of 8 bases separates them. In total, approximately 610 healthy bone marrow donors made up the cohort. Cohort members were all nominally healthy when sampled, although unrecorded immune exposures were likely present. The donor tested CMV seronegative, placing the donor among the 352 seronegative members of the cohort. A peripheral blood sample was collected from each donor, and TCR beta sequencing was performed on peripheral blood mononuclear cells. Genomic DNA was extracted from the blood cell samples with the Qiagen DNeasy Blood Extraction Kit. Library preparation employed the immunoSEQ multiplex PCR assay. For the multiplex PCR, a mixture combining 60 forward primers for TCR Vbeta segments and 13 reverse primers for TCR Jbeta segments was used. A multiplex PCR assay on genomic DNA amplified the CDR3 region of rearranged TCR beta genes. Amplified TCR beta libraries were sequenced as 87-base-pair reads on the Illumina HiSeq System. The original methods were these. A later analysis counted about 82 million unique TCR beta chains across the 550 to 700 repertoires, and around 12 million of these chains were shared by at least two donors. A nearest-neighbor algorithm error-corrected the raw reads and collapsed the reads into unique sequences, merging closely related sequences to remove PCR and sequencing errors. CDR3 sequences were aligned to IMGT reference sequences to assign V, D and J gene segments. For a sequence to be retained, a match of at least six nucleotides was required to both a V gene segment and a J gene segment. A rearrangement was called productive if the CDR3 had no stop codons and remained in frame with V and J, and every other rearrangement was called non-productive. CDR3 was defined according to IMGT convention as the region running from the second conserved V-encoded cysteine to the conserved J-encoded phenylalanine. Sequences without an unambiguous match to a single V gene segment were excluded from the earlier analysis of approximately 560 of the donors. An earlier analysis of fewer than 750 of the donors classified V segments as functional when productive rearrangements were above 56.7% and as segregating when the standard deviation between donors was above 5%. A statistical classification framework was built for diagnosing cytomegalovirus status from the catalog of TCR beta chain sequences. In a later analysis, TCR nucleotide sequences were compared against IMGT/GENE-DB human TR gene sequences so that V and J genes could be assigned. In a later analysis, CDR3 sequences and most-parsimonious VDJ recombination scenarios were assigned using the TCRdist pipeline. A later analysis defined each TCR beta chain by its CDR3 amino acid sequence plus V-gene family, and excluded reads lacking a unique V-gene family. A later analysis removed 592 highly shared, low-generation-probability nucleotide sequences to deal with suspected cross-contamination and a sequencing artifact. For each public chain, a later analysis derived a clonal expansion index from normalized ranks of inferred template counts within each repertoire. In a later analysis, generation probabilities were computed using a VDJ recombination model fitted to out-of-frame rearrangements, and the results were checked against IGoR. A later analysis scored TCR-TCR, TCR-HLA and TCR-CMV co-occurrence with hypergeometric tests, applying a repertoire-size bias correction to TCR pairs. A later analysis estimated false discovery rates by permuting HLA or CMV assignments 20 times. In a later analysis, co-occurring TCRs were grouped with DBSCAN, and TCRdist sequence similarity was added when clustering was performed within HLA-allele-positive subsets. Co-occurrence clustering excluded repertoires with fewer than 30,000 or more than 120,000 public chains, plus five with anomalous nucleotide sharing. The table was pulled from immuneACCESS by TCRdb, which kept in-frame rearrangements only. Such tables lose some clones; where checked, under half of the loss comes from unresolved V genes, and the rest has no known cause. V and J calls and clone size are given by that table; D and trimming were obtained from the DNA. Recorded for this sample are about 90,000 clones; around 69% of them occurred a single time. The ten largest clones take up about 3.9% of the sample.

Recombination joined TRBV5-1 with TRBJ2-5, with the D gene uncertain. The sequence came from a man aged 25 to 40 in good health and CMV-seronegative. Sequenced sample: PBMCs. CDR3 reads: CASSSHRETQYF. DNA sequence: TGCGCCAGCAGCTCCCACCGGGAGACCCAGTACTTC. Extended through the reference TRBV5-1 and TRBJ2-5 proteins, this CDR3 yields the full variable domain: KAGVTQTPRYLIKTRGQQVTLSCSPISGHRSVSWYQQTPGQGLQFLFEYFSETQRNKGNFPGRFSGRQFSNSRSEMNVSTLELGDSALYLCASSSHRETQYFGPGTRLLVL.